This T cell receptor (beta chain) was recorded in a study of OX40 agonist ivuxolimab in advanced cancers. Broader study findings: Expanded clones tended on average to be more numerous among CD8+ T cells than CD4+. Some of the nonresponding patients also showed low levels of normalized T-cell clonal expansion.

Regarding this clone: Its antigen is currently unknown.

V was trimmed by 3 bases and J by 6 bases, leaving 8 bases between them. The CDR3 has 12 amino acids. Germline V gives CDR1 MNHNS, CDR2 SASEGT. The data were produced by immunoSEQ multiplex PCR, yet TCRdb's version contains in-frame clones alone and is incomplete. Of some 110,000 clones listed, approximately 92% are singletons. J is TRBJ1-2 and V is TRBV6-1, with D uncertain. This specimen was CD4+ or CD8+ T cells sorted from blood, taken in a trial of the OX40 agonist ivuxolimab. This sequence originates from an adult with an advanced solid tumor such as melanoma, head and neck, liver or kidney cancer. The CDR3 reads CASSDLENGYTF. The CDR3 nucleotides are TGTGCCAGCAGTGATTTGGAGAATGGCTACACCTTC.